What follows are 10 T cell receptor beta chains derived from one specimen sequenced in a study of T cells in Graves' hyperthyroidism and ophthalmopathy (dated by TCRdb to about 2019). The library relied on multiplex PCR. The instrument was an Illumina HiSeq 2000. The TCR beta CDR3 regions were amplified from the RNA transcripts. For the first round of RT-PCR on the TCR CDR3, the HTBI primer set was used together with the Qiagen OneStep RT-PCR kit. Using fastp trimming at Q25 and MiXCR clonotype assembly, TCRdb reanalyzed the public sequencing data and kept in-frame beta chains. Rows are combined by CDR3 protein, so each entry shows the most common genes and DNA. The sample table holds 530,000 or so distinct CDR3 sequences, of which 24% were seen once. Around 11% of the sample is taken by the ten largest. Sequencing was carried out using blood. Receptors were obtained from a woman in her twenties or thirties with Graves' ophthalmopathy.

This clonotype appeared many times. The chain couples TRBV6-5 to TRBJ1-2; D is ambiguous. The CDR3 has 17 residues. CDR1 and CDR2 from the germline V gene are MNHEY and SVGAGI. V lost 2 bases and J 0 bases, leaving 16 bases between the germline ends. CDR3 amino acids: CASSYGYGSRANYGYTF. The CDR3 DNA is TGTGCCAGCAGTTACGGGTACGGGAGTAGGGCTAACTATGGCTACACCTTC.

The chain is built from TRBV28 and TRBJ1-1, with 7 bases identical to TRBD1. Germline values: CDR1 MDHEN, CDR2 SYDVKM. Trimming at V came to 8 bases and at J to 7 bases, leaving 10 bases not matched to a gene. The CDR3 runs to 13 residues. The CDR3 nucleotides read TGTGCCAGCGGATCGGAGGGGGCAGATGAAGCTTTCTTT. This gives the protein CASGSEGADEAFF.

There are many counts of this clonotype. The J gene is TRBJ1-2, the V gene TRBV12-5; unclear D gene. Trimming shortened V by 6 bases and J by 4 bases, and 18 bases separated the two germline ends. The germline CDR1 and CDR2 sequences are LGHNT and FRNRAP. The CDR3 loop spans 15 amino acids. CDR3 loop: CASGPDSSGSYGYTF. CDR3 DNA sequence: TGTGCTAGTGGCCCTGACTCCTCAGGTTCCTATGGCTACACCTTC.

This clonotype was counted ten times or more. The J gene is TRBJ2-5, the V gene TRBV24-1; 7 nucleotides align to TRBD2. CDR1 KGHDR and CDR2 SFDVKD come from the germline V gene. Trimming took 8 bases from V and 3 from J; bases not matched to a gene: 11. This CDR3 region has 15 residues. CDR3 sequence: CATMGGGAPEETQYF. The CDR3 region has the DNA TGTGCCACCATGGGCGGGGGTGCCCCAGAAGAGACCCAGTACTTC.

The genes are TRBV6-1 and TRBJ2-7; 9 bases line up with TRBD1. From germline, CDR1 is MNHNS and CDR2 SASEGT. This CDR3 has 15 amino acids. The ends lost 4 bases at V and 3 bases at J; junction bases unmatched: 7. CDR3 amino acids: CASSGRDRDHYEQYF. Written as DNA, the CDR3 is TGTGCCAGCAGTGGACGGGACAGGGACCACTACGAGCAGTACTTC.

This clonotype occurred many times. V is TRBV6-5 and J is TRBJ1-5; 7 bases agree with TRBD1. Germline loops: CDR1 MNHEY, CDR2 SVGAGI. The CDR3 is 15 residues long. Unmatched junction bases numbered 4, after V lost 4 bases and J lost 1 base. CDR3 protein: CASSSDRESNQPQHF. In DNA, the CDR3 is TGTGCCAGCAGTTCCGACAGGGAAAGCAATCAGCCCCAGCATTTT.

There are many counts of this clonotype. The CDR3 nucleotides read TGCGCCAGCACCTGGAGCGACGGCTACTACGAGCAGTACTTC. Its translation: CASTWSDGYYEQYF. The V call is TRBV5-1, the J call TRBJ2-7; D is ambiguous. The CDR3 has 14 residues. Trimming took 6 bases from V and 3 from J, leaving 16 bases between them. The germline V gene has CDR1 SGHRS and CDR2 YFSETQ.

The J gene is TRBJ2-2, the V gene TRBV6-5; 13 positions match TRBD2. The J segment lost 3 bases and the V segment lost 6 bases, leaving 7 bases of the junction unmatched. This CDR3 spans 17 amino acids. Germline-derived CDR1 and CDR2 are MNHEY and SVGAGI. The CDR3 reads CASRLTSGGGYTGELFF. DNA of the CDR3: TGTGCCAGCAGGCTTACTAGCGGGGGGGGGTACACCGGGGAGCTGTTTTTT.

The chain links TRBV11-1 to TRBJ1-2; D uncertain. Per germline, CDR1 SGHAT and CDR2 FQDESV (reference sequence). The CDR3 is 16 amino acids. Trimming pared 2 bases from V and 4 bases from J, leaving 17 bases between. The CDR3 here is CASSLTETADFYGYTF. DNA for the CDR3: TGTGCCAGCAGCTTAACAGAGACGGCGGATTTCTATGGCTACACCTTC.

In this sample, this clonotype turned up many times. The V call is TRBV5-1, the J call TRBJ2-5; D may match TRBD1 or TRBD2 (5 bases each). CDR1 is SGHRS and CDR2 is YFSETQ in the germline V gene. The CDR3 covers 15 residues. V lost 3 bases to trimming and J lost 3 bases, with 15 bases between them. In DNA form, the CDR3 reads TGCGCCAGCAGCTGGGGCCTTGGGAGTGAAGAGACCCAGTACTTC. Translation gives CASSWGLGSEETQYF.